Below are 14 T cell receptor beta chains sequenced from a single sample in a study of T-cell memory formation after mild COVID-19. Via MiXCR, TCRdb re-called the 5' RACE reads, giving one row per CDR3 protein. The sample holds 400,000 to 500,000 distinct CDR3 sequences, over 15% seen once. The sequencing input was PBMCs or a T cell subset sorted from them (not recorded which). The receptors were gathered from an adult woman who had mild COVID-19 (a few samples of this study predate the infection). Cell type and time point are not known.

The rearrangement uses TRBV5-4 and TRBJ2-5; 12 bases align to TRBD2. The V and J ends lost 3 bases and 2 bases, in that order; junction bases with no gene match: 5. Germline lookup yields CDR1 SGHNT and CDR2 YYREEE (reference sequence). CDR3 length equals 16 residues. Written as DNA, the CDR3 is TGTGCCAGCAGCTCCGGGACTAGCGGGTTGCAAGAGACCCAGTACTTC. Encoded protein: CASSSGTSGLQETQYF.

This clonotype was seen a handful of times. The CDR3, as DNA: TGTGCCACAGCGGGCGGCGGGGGCTATGGCTACACCTTC. Translation: CATAGGGGYGYTF. The chain has TRBV15 and TRBJ1-2; D perhaps matches TRBD1 (5 bases). The CDR3 runs 13 residues. The germline CDR1 and CDR2 sequences are LNHNV and YYDKDF (reference sequence). Trimming left V 9 bases short and J 4 bases short, with 15 bases between.

This sequence joins TRBV7-2 and TRBJ2-2; 9 nucleotides agree with TRBD1. This CDR3 is 16 amino acids long. Germline V gene lookup returns CDR1 SGHTA and CDR2 FQGNSA. Trimming took 5 bases from V and 7 from J; bases not matched to a gene: 11. The CDR3 coding sequence is TGTGCCAGCAGCCGAACAGGGGGCGAAGGTGGCGGGGAGCTGTTTTTT. This codes for CASSRTGGEGGGELFF.

This clonotype was observed a handful of times. This chain uses TRBV5-5 with TRBJ2-3; either TRBD1 or TRBD2 may supply D (5 bases each). The CDR3 sequence is 16 residues long. Per germline, CDR1 SGHKS and CDR2 YYEKEE (reference sequence). Deletions cut 4 bases from V and 1 base from J, with 16 bases between. CDR3 nucleotide sequence: TGTGCCAGCAGCACCTCCGGGACCCCCGGCACAGATACGCAGTATTTT. It encodes CASSTSGTPGTDTQYF.

The CDR3 bases are TGTGCCAGCAGTTACAGGGTTGCCAATGAGCAGTTCTTC. This codes for CASSYRVANEQFF. This chain joins TRBV27 and TRBJ2-1; perhaps TRBD1 as D (6 bases). CDR3 length equals 13 residues. Germline V gene sequence: CDR1 MNHEY, CDR2 SMNVEV (reference sequence). V was cut by 4 bases and J by 6 bases, with 10 bases left in between.

This clonotype was counted only a few times. The V call is TRBV4-2, the J call TRBJ1-1; D might be TRBD1 (6 bases). With 0 bases removed from V and 1 base from J, the gap between germline ends came to 9 bases. The CDR3 totals 15 residues. From germline, CDR1 is LGHNA and CDR2 YNFKEQ. The CDR3 DNA is TGTGCCAGCAGCCAAGAGGGACATCCGAACACTGAAGCTTTCTTT. Translation gives CASSQEGHPNTEAFF.

The genes are TRBV3-1 and TRBJ2-7; TRBD1 aligns across 7 bases. V dropped 3 bases and J dropped 2; count of bases not matched to a gene: 10. The CDR3 extends over 16 amino acids. CDR1 LGHDT and CDR2 YNNKEL come from the germline V gene (reference sequence). CDR3 sequence: CASSQAEWTGTYEQYF. CDR3 in DNA: TGTGCCAGCAGCCAGGCTGAGTGGACAGGAACCTACGAGCAGTACTTC.

The table lists this clonotype with a few counts. The V gene is TRBV10-3, the J gene TRBJ2-3; 11 bases map to TRBD1. This CDR3 has 15 residues. Trimming cost V 2 bases and J 3 bases; bases outside gene matches: 1. Germline V gene sequence: CDR1 ENHRY, CDR2 SYGVKD. The DNA for the CDR3 is TGTGCCATCAGTGAGGGACAGGGGGCTACAGATACGCAGTATTTT. Encoded protein: CAISEGQGATDTQYF.

In its sample, this clonotype was seen a few times. CDR3 in amino acids: CASSSFSHRGGYTF. In DNA, the CDR3 is TGTGCCAGCAGTTCCTTTTCCCACAGGGGTGGCTACACCTTC. J is TRBJ1-2 and V is TRBV12-3 or TRBV12-4; 7 bases match TRBD1. J lost 7 bases, V lost 4 bases, and 9 bases had no gene match. The CDR3 runs to 14 residues.

This rearrangement joins TRBV6-5 to TRBJ1-3; no firm D call. V was pared by 5 bases and J by 4 bases, with 15 bases between. The CDR3 totals 15 residues. Per the germline V gene, CDR1 is MNHEY and CDR2 is SVGAGI. The CDR3 reads CASSPRAYEGNTIYF. CDR3 bases: TGTGCCAGCAGTCCCCGGGCTTACGAGGGAAACACCATATATTTT.

This sequence joins TRBV20-1 and TRBJ2-7; either TRBD1 or TRBD2 may fit D (6 bases each). Trimming stripped 3 bases from V and 0 bases from J, with 12 bases between. The CDR3 is 14 amino acids. From germline, CDR1 is DFQATT and CDR2 SNEGSKA (reference sequence). CDR3 bases: TGCAGTGCTAGTGGGGGGCTTAACTCCTACGAGCAGTACTTC. Protein product: CSASGGLNSYEQYF.

This chain uses TRBV7-6 with TRBJ2-1, with D tentatively TRBD1 (6 bases). Trimming took 5 bases from V and 4 from J, leaving 24 bases between them. Germline V gives CDR1 SGHVS, CDR2 FNYEAQ. The CDR3 sequence is 18 residues long. As DNA, the CDR3 is TGTGCCAGCAGCCCTCGATACCGCCGGGACATCATTTACAATGAGCAGTTCTTC. Amino acids: CASSPRYRRDIIYNEQFF.

This clonotype was seen repeatedly, ten times or more. This chain connects TRBV18 to TRBJ2-1; D may be TRBD1 or TRBD2 (6 bases each). Trimming took off 3 bases at V and 6 bases at J, with 12 bases between the two ends. The CDR3 runs 14 residues. From germline, CDR1 is KGHSH and CDR2 LQKENI. This CDR3 is CASSPGGLGNEQFF. As DNA, the CDR3 is TGTGCCAGCTCACCTGGGGGGCTAGGCAATGAGCAGTTCTTC.

The rearrangement joins TRBV2 to TRBJ2-7; 8 bases are shared with TRBD2. This CDR3 has 15 amino acids. The V gene's germline CDR1 is SNHLY and CDR2 FYNNEI. The ends lost 4 bases at V and 0 bases at J; junction bases unmatched: 5. The CDR3 sequence: CASSVEAGDSYEQYF. In DNA form, the CDR3 reads TGTGCCAGCAGTGTGGAAGCGGGGGACTCCTACGAGCAGTACTTC.